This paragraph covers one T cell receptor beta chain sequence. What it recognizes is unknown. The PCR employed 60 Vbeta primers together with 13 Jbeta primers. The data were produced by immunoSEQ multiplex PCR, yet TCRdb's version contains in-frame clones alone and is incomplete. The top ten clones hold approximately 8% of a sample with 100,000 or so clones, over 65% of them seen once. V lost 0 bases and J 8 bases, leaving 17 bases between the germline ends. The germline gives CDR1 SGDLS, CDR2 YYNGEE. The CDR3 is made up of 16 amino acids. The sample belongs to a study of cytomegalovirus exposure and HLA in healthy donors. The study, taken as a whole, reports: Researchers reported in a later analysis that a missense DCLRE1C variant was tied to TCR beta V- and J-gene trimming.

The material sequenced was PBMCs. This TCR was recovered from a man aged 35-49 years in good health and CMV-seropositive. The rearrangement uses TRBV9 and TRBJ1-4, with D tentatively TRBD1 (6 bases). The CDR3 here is CASSVGWSGAGEKLFF. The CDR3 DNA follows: TGTGCCAGCAGCGTAGGTTGGTCAGGGGCAGGAGAAAAACTGTTTTTT.